This TCR beta chain came from a study of OX40 agonist ivuxolimab in advanced cancers. Whole-study context: Three individuals attained partial responses, comprising one hepatocellular carcinoma case and two cutaneous melanoma cases. Overall study findings and caveats: Among the lowest levels of clonal expansion were found in partial responders at 0.1-3.0 mg/kg.

With respect to this clone: Its specificity is unknown.

Sampling of blood occurred at baseline, cycle 4 day 1, and cycle 7 day 1. Germline V gene data show CDR1 as GTSNPN and CDR2 as SVGIG (reference sequence). There are 15 residues in the CDR3. V shed 1 base, J shed 8 bases, and the junction held 10 bases outside the gene matches. Assay used: immunoSEQ multiplex PCR; TCRdb lists only in-frame clones, some missing. The sample contains about 80,000 clones, 80% to 95% of which appear only once. The receptor was derived from an adult with an advanced solid tumor such as melanoma, head and neck, liver or kidney cancer. V usage is TRBV30 and J usage is TRBJ1-4; the match to TRBD1 covers 7 bases. The sequencing used CD4+ or CD8+ T cells sorted from blood, collected in a trial of the OX40 agonist ivuxolimab. The CDR3 DNA sequence: TGTGCCTGGAGTGCCACAGGGGCTCGGGGGGAAAAACTGTTTTTT. Protein sequence: CAWSATGARGEKLFF.